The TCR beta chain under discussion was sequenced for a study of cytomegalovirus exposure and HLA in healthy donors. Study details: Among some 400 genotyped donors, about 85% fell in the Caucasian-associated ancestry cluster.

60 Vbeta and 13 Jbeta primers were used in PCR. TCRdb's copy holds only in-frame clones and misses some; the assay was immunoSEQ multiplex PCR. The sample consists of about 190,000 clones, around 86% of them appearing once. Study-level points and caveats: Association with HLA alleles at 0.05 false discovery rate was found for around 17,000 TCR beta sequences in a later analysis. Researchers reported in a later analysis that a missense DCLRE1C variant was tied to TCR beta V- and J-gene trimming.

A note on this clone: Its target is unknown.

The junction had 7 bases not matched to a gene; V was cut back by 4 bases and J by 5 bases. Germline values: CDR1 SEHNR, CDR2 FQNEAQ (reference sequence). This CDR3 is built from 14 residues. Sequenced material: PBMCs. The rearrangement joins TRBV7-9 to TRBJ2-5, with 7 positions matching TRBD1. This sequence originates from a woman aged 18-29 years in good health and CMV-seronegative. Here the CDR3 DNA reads TGTGCCAGCAGCTCATCCGACAGGGCGGAGACCCAGTACTTC. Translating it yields CASSSSDRAETQYF.